Listed below are T cell receptor beta chains from one sample, sequenced in a study of blood T cells in healthy people across ages. One entry per CDR3 protein, called by TCRdb with MiXCR from the 5' RACE reads. The sample contains some 930,000 distinct CDR3 sequences, about 28% of which appear only once. These data also formed part of another study, on T cells of mothers and their children.

Sequencing was carried out using blood. These receptors all stem from a middle-aged woman in good health. Both conserved end residues are part of each CDR3. The D gene is left open where the match is weak. Rows give clone size only sometimes, using once, few, many, or a class for an expanded clone.

size | J | V | D | CDR3 | DNA
. | TRBJ1-2 | TRBV10-3 | TRBD1 | CAIRQGSNYGYTF | TGTGCCATCAGACAGGGGTCTAACTATGGCTACACCTTC
. | TRBJ2-1 | TRBV5-1 | . | CASGRDPSYNEQFF | TGCGCCAGCGGCCGGGACCCCTCCTACAATGAGCAGTTCTTC
many | TRBJ2-7 | TRBV4-3 | TRBD2 | CASSPTTSGGLSSYEQYF | TGCGCCAGCAGCCCAACGACTAGCGGGGGCCTAAGCTCCTACGAGCAGTACTTC
many | TRBJ2-7 | TRBV5-6 | TRBD2 | CASSFGLAGVTTYEQYF | TGTGCCAGCAGCTTCGGACTAGCGGGGGTAACGACCTACGAGCAGTACTTC
. | TRBJ1-2 | TRBV15 | . | CATSRDTHNYTF | TGTGCCACCAGCAGAGATACGCACAACTACACCTTC
few | TRBJ1-2 | TRBV10-3 | . | CATGTDYGYTF | TGTGCCACCGGGACGGACTATGGCTACACCTTC
few | TRBJ1-4 | TRBV6-5 | TRBD1 | CASSRPGGANEKLFF | TGTGCCAGCAGTAGACCAGGGGGAGCTAATGAAAAACTGTTTTTT
many | TRBJ2-1 | TRBV6-4 | TRBD2 | CASSEELAGGDEQFF | TGTGCCAGCAGTGAGGAACTAGCGGGGGGAGATGAGCAGTTCTTC
many | TRBJ2-7 | TRBV5-1 | TRBD1 | CASSSGQSSYEQYF | TGTGCCAGCAGCTCGGGACAGAGCTCCTACGAGCAGTACTTC
. | TRBJ2-3 | TRBV15 | TRBD1 | CATSRVDRADTQYF | TGTGCCACCAGCAGAGTGGACAGGGCAGATACGCAGTATTTT
many | TRBJ1-2 | TRBV7-9 | TRBD1 | CASSLAGQGNYGYTF | TGTGCCAGCAGCTTGGCGGGACAGGGGAACTATGGCTACACCTTC
. | TRBJ1-6 | TRBV6-1 | . | CASSAGDHSPLHF | TGTGCCAGCAGTGCCGGGGATCATTCACCCCTCCACTTT
many | TRBJ1-1 | TRBV7-9 | . | CASSLGSYTEAFF | TGTGCCAGCAGCTTAGGTAGTTACACTGAAGCTTTCTTT
many | TRBJ2-7 | TRBV14 | . | CASSQWTNSYEQYF | TGTGCCAGCAGCCAGTGGACAAACTCCTACGAGCAGTACTTC
. | TRBJ1-2 | TRBV28 | TRBD1 | CASRSQGAYYGYTF | TGTGCCAGCAGGTCCCAGGGGGCCTATTATGGCTACACCTTC
. | TRBJ2-4 | TRBV25-1 | . | CANSEPVPDIQYF | TGTGCCAACAGTGAACCTGTCCCGGACATTCAGTACTTC
few | TRBJ1-6 | TRBV10-3 | TRBD1 | CAISEPGDSSPLHF | TGTGCCATCAGTGAGCCCGGGGACAGTTCACCCCTCCACTTT